These T cell receptor beta chains were read from a single sample in a study of blood T cell repertoires in COVID-19. TCRdb keeps only in-frame clones here, not all; method: immunoSEQ multiplex PCR. The sample shows about 160,000 clones, about 85% of them seen only once. Sequencing was done on a sample of peripheral blood. These receptors were collected from a man older than 75 with COVID-19, enrolled during active disease. Each CDR3 is given with its conserved first and last residue. A D gene is named only where the DNA matches it firmly. Part of the rows lack a size; the others show once, few, many or a class for expanded clones.

j_call v_call d_call clone_size cdr3_aa cdr3_nt
TRBJ2-2 TRBV12-3/TRBV12-4 . . CASSFLAAGELFF TGTGCCAGCAGTTTCCTGGCCGCCGGGGAGCTGTTTTTT
TRBJ1-5 TRBV9 TRBD1 . CASSVEGQGNQPQHF TGTGCCAGCAGCGTAGAAGGACAGGGGAATCAGCCCCAGCATTTT
TRBJ2-7 TRBV6-1 TRBD1 once CASSEPGTGGDEQYF TGTGCCAGCAGTGAACCTGGGACAGGGGGCGACGAGCAGTACTTC
TRBJ1-1 TRBV2 . . CASTPETEAFF TGTGCCAGCACCCCTGAGACTGAAGCTTTCTTT
TRBJ1-6 TRBV9 . . CASSVAGGQGSPLHF TGTGCCAGCAGCGTAGCGGGGGGGCAAGGTTCACCCCTCCACTTT
TRBJ2-1 TRBV19 TRBD1 . CASSADRGVYNEQFF TGTGCCAGTAGTGCAGACAGGGGGGTGTACAATGAGCAGTTCTTC
TRBJ2-5 TRBV6-1 TRBD1 . CASSEGTFADEGAAVETQYF TGTGCCAGCAGTGAAGGGACTTTCGCGGACGAGGGGGCCGCTGTCGAGACCCAGTACTTC
TRBJ1-2 TRBV7-2 TRBD1 . CASRLDRVNGYTF TGTGCCAGCAGACTGGACAGGGTAAATGGCTACACCTTC
TRBJ1-2 TRBV6-5 TRBD1 . CATGDRVGYGYTF TGTGCCACCGGGGACAGGGTAGGATATGGCTACACCTTC
TRBJ1-5 TRBV6-6 TRBD1 . CASSPRDSVSNQPQHF TGTGCCAGCAGCCCCCGGGACAGCGTTAGCAATCAGCCCCAGCATTTT
TRBJ1-2 TRBV4-1 TRBD1 . CASSQRDRVSNYGYTF TGCGCCAGCAGCCAGCGGGACAGGGTTTCGAACTATGGCTACACCTTC
TRBJ1-6 TRBV9 . . CASSDGQSSYNSPLHF TGTGCCAGCAGCGATGGACAGAGCTCCTATAATTCACCCCTCCACTTT
TRBJ1-1 TRBV19 . . CASSLQRGDTEAFF TGTGCCAGTAGTCTTCAAAGAGGCGACACTGAAGCTTTCTTT
TRBJ2-7 TRBV7-2 TRBD1 . CASSLGWDSYEQYF TGTGCCAGCAGCTTAGGCTGGGACAGCTACGAGCAGTACTTC
TRBJ2-5 TRBV5-5 TRBD2 . CACSGGAEETQYF TGTGCCTGTAGCGGGGGGGCCGAAGAGACCCAGTACTTC
TRBJ2-1 TRBV6-4 TRBD1 . CASSEQGGYVQFF TGTGCCAGCAGTGAACAGGGGGGCTATGTGCAGTTCTTC
TRBJ2-7 TRBV18 TRBD1 . CASRATGMGPEQYF TGTGCCAGCCGGGCGACAGGGATGGGGCCCGAGCAGTACTTC
TRBJ2-5 TRBV6-2/TRBV6-3 . . CASRPVGQETQYF TGTGCCAGCAGACCTGTCGGCCAAGAGACCCAGTACTTC
TRBJ1-2 TRBV6-5 . . CASSIQTANYGYTF TGTGCCAGCAGTATCCAGACTGCTAACTATGGCTACACCTTC
TRBJ2-1 TRBV28 . . CASSLNLAGVHEQFF TGTGCCAGCAGTTTAAACCTCGCCGGAGTCCATGAGCAGTTCTTC
TRBJ2-2 TRBV4-1 . . CASSQGAGAFTGELFF TGCGCCAGCAGCCAAGGGGCGGGGGCCTTCACCGGGGAGCTGTTTTTT
TRBJ2-5 TRBV5-4 TRBD2 . CATNKGLAGAGETQYF TGTGCCACTAACAAGGGACTAGCGGGGGCGGGAGAGACCCAGTACTTC
TRBJ2-2 TRBV9 TRBD2 . CASARRGGESTGELFF TGTGCCAGCGCTCGCCGTGGGGGGGAATCCACCGGGGAGCTGTTTTTT
TRBJ2-3 TRBV4-1 . . CASSQDGTSTDTQYF TGCGCCAGCAGCCAAGACGGGACTTCCACAGATACGCAGTATTTT
TRBJ1-1 TRBV12-3/TRBV12-4 . once CASSFSGNTEAFF TGTGCCAGCAGTTTCTCGGGGAACACTGAAGCTTTCTTT
TRBJ2-1 TRBV10-3 TRBD2 . CAISYGTSGPDEQFF TGTGCCATCAGCTACGGGACTAGCGGACCGGATGAGCAGTTCTTC
TRBJ2-5 TRBV4-2 . once CASSQERGRVQETQYF TGTGCCAGCAGCCAAGAAAGGGGCAGAGTTCAAGAGACCCAGTACTTC
TRBJ2-2 TRBV14 . . CASSQAGLTGELFF TGTGCCAGCAGCCAAGCAGGGCTCACCGGGGAGCTGTTTTTT
TRBJ1-4 TRBV28 . . CASTLQGLNEKLFF TGTGCCAGCACCCTCCAGGGGCTTAATGAAAAACTGTTTTTT
TRBJ2-1 TRBV7-9 TRBD2 few CASSKRGLAGGPNEQFF TGTGCCAGCAGCAAAAGGGGACTAGCGGGGGGGCCCAATGAGCAGTTCTTC
TRBJ1-2 TRBV6-5 . . CASSYGGAGYGYTF TGTGCCAGCAGTTACGGGGGGGCGGGTTATGGCTACACCTTC
TRBJ1-5 TRBV19 . . CASKGFGQLNQPQHF TGTGCCAGTAAAGGGTTCGGACAGCTCAATCAGCCCCAGCATTTT
TRBJ2-6 TRBV6-2/TRBV6-3 . . CASSYGQVGVLPGANVLTF TGTGCCAGCAGTTACGGGCAGGTGGGTGTGTTGCCCGGGGCCAACGTCCTGACTTTC
TRBJ1-5 TRBV5-4 . few CASSWGGGFNQPQHF TGTGCCAGCAGCTGGGGGGGAGGGTTCAATCAGCCCCAGCATTTT
TRBJ2-2 TRBV6-5 TRBD1 . CARGTGNTGELFF TGTGCCCGAGGGACAGGGAACACCGGGGAGCTGTTTTTT
TRBJ1-2 TRBV27 . . CASSSTTGSSYGYTF TGTGCCAGCAGTTCCACGACAGGTTCGAGCTATGGCTACACCTTC
TRBJ2-2 TRBV12-5 . once CASGLEGWGDGELFF TGTGCTAGTGGTTTGGAAGGTTGGGGAGACGGGGAGCTGTTTTTT
TRBJ1-4 TRBV7-9 TRBD1 many CASSLGQGTNEKLFF TGTGCCAGCAGCTTAGGACAGGGAACTAATGAAAAACTGTTTTTT
TRBJ1-4 TRBV28 . . CASSFTGLNEKVFF TGTGCCAGCAGTTTCACAGGCCTTAATGAAAAAGTGTTTTTT
TRBJ1-5 TRBV30 TRBD1 . CARSRDRRPYSNQPQHF TGTGCCCGTTCCCGGGACAGGAGACCGTATAGCAATCAGCCCCAGCATTTT
TRBJ1-1 TRBV11-3 . . CASSPQAAMNTEAFF TGTGCCAGCAGCCCACAGGCAGCTATGAACACTGAAGCTTTCTTT
TRBJ2-3 TRBV28 . . CASSSPGETDTQYF TGTGCCAGCAGTTCACCAGGGGAAACAGATACGCAGTATTTT
TRBJ1-2 TRBV29-1 TRBD1 . CSVDRGYGYTF TGCAGCGTGGACAGGGGCTATGGCTACACCTTC
TRBJ1-2 TRBV6-5 TRBD1 . CASSARTGLYGYTF TGTGCCAGCAGCGCTAGGACAGGACTTTATGGCTACACCTTC
TRBJ1-1 TRBV6-5 TRBD1 . CATSKADRPLEAFF TGTGCCACCAGCAAAGCGGACAGGCCACTTGAGGCTTTCTTT
TRBJ2-2 TRBV18 TRBD1 . CASSPSSGTGVTGELFF TGTGCCAGCTCACCGAGCTCCGGGACAGGGGTCACCGGGGAGCTGTTTTTT
TRBJ2-5 TRBV5-1 . . CASSLLQGRETQYF TGCGCCAGCAGCTTATTACAGGGTAGAGAGACCCAGTACTTC
TRBJ2-3 TRBV9 . . CASSVASRGRGDTQYF TGTGCCAGCAGCGTAGCCTCCCGGGGCAGGGGAGATACGCAGTATTTT
TRBJ2-1 TRBV28 . . CASSLIRVTYNEQFF TGTGCCAGCAGTTTAATTCGCGTAACCTACAATGAGCAGTTCTTC
TRBJ1-6 TRBV5-1 TRBD1 . CASSLGQGGHSPLHF TGCGCCAGCAGCTTGGGACAGGGGGGTCATTCACCCCTCCACTTT
TRBJ2-1 TRBV7-3 TRBD1 . CASSSMTGSNRNEQFF TGTGCCAGCAGCTCGATGACAGGGTCTAACCGGAATGAGCAGTTCTTC
TRBJ1-2 TRBV10-2 TRBD1 . CASGIGQGAYYGYTF TGCGCCAGCGGTATTGGACAGGGGGCGTACTATGGCTACACCTTC
TRBJ1-2 TRBV6-5 TRBD1 . CASRTGVGGYYGYTF TGTGCCAGCAGAACCGGCGTAGGGGGCTACTATGGCTACACCTTC